The entry below gives a single TCR beta chain sequence along with its context. Its specificity is not known. These data originate in a study of OX40 agonist ivuxolimab in advanced cancers. Findings and limits, study-wide: Undetermined was the antigen specificity of the expanded peripheral T cells.

Germline assignment: CDR1 PRHDT and CDR2 FYEKMQ (reference sequence). Trimming pared 0 bases from V and 4 bases from J, leaving 15 bases between. The CDR3 runs 16 residues. The table came from immunoSEQ multiplex PCR; TCRdb's copy has only in-frame clones and leaves some out. The data show approximately 75,000 clones, 85% seen once. The sequencing here drew on CD4+ or CD8+ T cells sorted from blood, taken in a trial of the OX40 agonist ivuxolimab. This clonotype was obtained from an adult with an advanced solid tumor such as melanoma, head and neck, liver or kidney cancer. The chain links TRBV13 to TRBJ1-2; D unclear. The DNA for the CDR3 is TGTGCCAGCAGCTTAGGCCAAGTAGAGGAAACCTATGGCTACACCTTC. It encodes CASSLGQVEETYGYTF.